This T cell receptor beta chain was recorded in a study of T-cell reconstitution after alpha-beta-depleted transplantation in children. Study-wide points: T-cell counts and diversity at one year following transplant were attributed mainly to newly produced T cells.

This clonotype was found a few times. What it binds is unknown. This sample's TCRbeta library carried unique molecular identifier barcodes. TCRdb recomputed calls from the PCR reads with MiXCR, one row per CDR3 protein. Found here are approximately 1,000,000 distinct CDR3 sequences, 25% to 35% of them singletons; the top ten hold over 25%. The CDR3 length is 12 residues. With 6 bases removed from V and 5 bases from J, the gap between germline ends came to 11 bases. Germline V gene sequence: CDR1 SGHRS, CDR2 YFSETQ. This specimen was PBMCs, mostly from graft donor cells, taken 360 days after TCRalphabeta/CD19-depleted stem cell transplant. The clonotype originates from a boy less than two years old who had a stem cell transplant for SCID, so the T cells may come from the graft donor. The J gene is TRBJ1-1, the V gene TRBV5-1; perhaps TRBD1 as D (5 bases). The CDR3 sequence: CASTAGGTEAFF. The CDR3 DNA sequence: TGCGCCAGCACCGCGGGGGGGACTGAAGCTTTCTTT.